The sequence of this T cell receptor (beta chain) was determined in a study of blood T cell repertoires in COVID-19. Study-level background: COVID-19 samples, acute and convalescent, were from the United States, Italy and Spain. T cells, B-cell-depleted T cells, or PBMCs supplied cDNA or gDNA.

This CDR3 has 14 amino acids. V lost 7 bases and J 2 bases, leaving 11 bases between the germline ends. Germline-derived CDR1 and CDR2 are LGHNT and FRNRAP. This clone was detected a few times. Measured with immunoSEQ multiplex PCR; TCRdb has only the in-frame clones, and not every one. In the table there are 150,000 to 200,000 clones, roughly 80% of which are singletons. The chain links TRBV12-5 to TRBJ2-2; TRBD1 is a possible D gene (6 bases). This TCR was sampled from a man aged 70-80 years with active or convalescent COVID-19. Sample: peripheral blood. In nucleotides, the CDR3 is TGTGCTAGTGCCCCGGACAGAAACACCGGGGAGCTGTTTTTT. Encoded protein: CASAPDRNTGELFF.